The 11 T cell receptor beta chains in this list originate from one sample, sequenced in a study of blood T cells in healthy people across ages. Next came a second PCR, run for about 6 to 11 cycles, which used a sample-barcoded 5' primer along with a J-beta primer mix. TCRdb itself ran the 5' RACE reads through MiXCR, one entry per CDR3 protein. Of some 1.5 million distinct CDR3 sequences in the sample, roughly 43% were seen once. Sample: blood. These receptors came from a woman between 18 and 29 years old in good health.

This clonotype was detected only a few times. The chain employs TRBV5-1 and TRBJ2-1, with 8 positions matching TRBD2. This CDR3 is 18 amino acids long. Germline CDR1 SGHRS, CDR2 YFSETQ. Trimming took 2 bases from V and 0 from J; bases not matched to a gene: 10. The DNA of the CDR3 is TGCGCCAGCAGCTTCCGTATAGCGGGGATAAGCTCCTACAATGAGCAGTTCTTC. This translates into CASSFRIAGISSYNEQFF.

This chain joins TRBV29-1 and TRBJ2-2, with 7 bases aligning to TRBD1. The CDR3 runs 12 residues. Trimming took 4 bases from V and 6 from J; bases not matched to a gene: 2. Germline loops: CDR1 SQVTM, CDR2 ANQGSEA. The chain's CDR3 is CSVVTGAGELFF. The CDR3 region has the DNA TGCAGCGTTGTCACAGGGGCCGGGGAGCTGTTTTTT.

The rearrangement links TRBV7-2 to TRBJ2-5; D possibly corresponds to TRBD1 (6 bases). Germline V gene sequence: CDR1 SGHTA, CDR2 FQGNSA. The CDR3 runs to 16 residues. V lost 4 bases to trimming and J lost 2 bases, with 17 bases between them. The DNA for the CDR3 is TGTGCCAGCAGCTCTCCCCCGGGACAACGACAAGAGACCCAGTACTTC. Residues: CASSSPPGQRQETQYF.

The chain is built from TRBV4-3 and TRBJ1-5; no definite D call. This CDR3 is 15 amino acids long. CDR1 is LGHNA, CDR2 YSLEER, per germline. V was trimmed by 1 base and J by 1 base, leaving 8 bases between them. CDR3 in amino acids: CASSQGFRSNQPQHF. The CDR3 bases are TGCGCCAGCAGCCAAGGGTTCAGAAGCAATCAGCCCCAGCATTTT.

V and J are TRBV7-2 and TRBJ2-1; weak D call: TRBD2 (6 bases). This CDR3 has 20 residues. V was cut by 5 bases and J by 3 bases, with 29 bases left in between. Germline V lookup: CDR1 SGHTA, CDR2 FQGNSA. As DNA, the CDR3 is TGTGCCAGCAGCCCCTGGACATTTAGCGGCTGGGCAAGGATCTACAATGAGCAGTTCTTC. Protein: CASSPWTFSGWARIYNEQFF.

This chain joins TRBV7-2 and TRBJ2-1; D is ambiguous. V lost 2 bases to trimming and J lost 3 bases, with 14 bases between them. Germline CDR1 reads SGHTA; CDR2 reads FQGNSA. The CDR3 has 16 amino acids. CDR3 sequence (DNA): TGTGCCAGCAGCTTACCCGGTCACACCTACTACAATGAGCAGTTCTTC. Its protein is CASSLPGHTYYNEQFF. The full variable domain, completed using reference TRBV7-2 and TRBJ2-1, is GAGVSQSPSNKVTEKGKDVELRCDPISGHTALYWYRQSLGQGLEFLIYFQGNSAPDKSGLPSDRFSAERTGGSVSTLTIQRTQQEDSAVYLCASSLPGHTYYNEQFFGPGTRLTVL.

The chain links TRBV7-2 to TRBJ2-7; TRBD2 matches at 7 bases. Germline CDR1 and CDR2: SGHTA and FQGNSA. This CDR3 is 15 amino acids long. The J segment lost 1 base and the V segment lost 2 bases, leaving 5 bases of the junction unmatched. CDR3 protein: CASSLSRAGSYEQYF. DNA for the CDR3: TGTGCCAGCAGCTTATCGCGAGCGGGATCCTACGAGCAGTACTTC.

This clonotype turned up a few times. The rearrangement links TRBV28 to TRBJ2-7; 7 bases match TRBD1. The CDR3 extends over 19 amino acids. CDR1 and CDR2 from the germline V gene are MDHEN and SYDVKM. The J segment lost 3 bases and the V segment lost 5 bases, leaving 22 bases of the junction unmatched. The CDR3 DNA reads as TGTGCCAGCAGTCCCCGCAACCGGGACAGTCCTCGAACGCGCTACGAGCAGTACTTC. It codes for CASSPRNRDSPRTRYEQYF.

Worth noting for this clonotype: The junction differs from germline at one of its ends, possibly a read error. The V and J genes are TRBV6-2 or TRBV6-3 and TRBJ2-7; D gene unclear. CDR1 is MNHEY, CDR2 SVGEGT, per germline. The CDR3 totals 12 residues. For the CDR3, the DNA is TGTACCAGCTGCCCGCTCTTGGGGGAGCAGTACTTC. This translates into CTSCPLLGEQYF.

J is TRBJ1-1 and V is TRBV20-1; no definite D call. Trimming removed 5 bases from V and 0 bases from J, with 16 bases in between. CDR1 DFQATT and CDR2 SNEGSKA come from the germline V gene (reference sequence). CDR3 length equals 15 residues. This CDR3 is CSASSLLNMNTEAFF. The CDR3 nucleotides are TGCAGTGCTTCTTCGTTGCTCAACATGAACACTGAAGCTTTCTTT.

In its sample, this clonotype was seen many times. The J gene is TRBJ2-7, the V gene TRBV20-1; TRBD2 agrees at 8 bases. The CDR3 loop spans 14 amino acids. From germline, CDR1 is DFQATT and CDR2 SNEGSKA (reference sequence). Trimming at V came to 4 bases and at J to 2 bases, leaving 7 bases not matched to a gene. The CDR3 DNA reads as TGCAGTGCTAAGAGTAGCGGGATTACCTACGAGCAGTACTTC. Encoded protein: CSAKSSGITYEQYF.